This T cell receptor beta chain was obtained from a study of cytomegalovirus exposure and HLA in healthy donors. The PCR had 60 Vbeta and 13 Jbeta primers. The repertoire was sequenced with immunoSEQ multiplex PCR; TCRdb's copy has only in-frame clones and lacks some. The sample has about 150,000 clones; about three quarters are singletons. This sequence originates from a man aged 40-49 years in good health and CMV-seronegative. Sequencing was performed on PBMCs.

This chain's CDR3 is CASSFAEGMNTEAFF. CDR3 bases: TGCGCCAGCAGCTTTGCGGAGGGAATGAACACTGAAGCTTTCTTT. V is TRBV5-1 and J is TRBJ1-1; D gene unclear. In germline, CDR1 is SGHRS, CDR2 YFSETQ. The CDR3 contains 15 residues. The V end lost 2 bases, the J end lost 0 bases, and 11 bases lay between the germline ends.